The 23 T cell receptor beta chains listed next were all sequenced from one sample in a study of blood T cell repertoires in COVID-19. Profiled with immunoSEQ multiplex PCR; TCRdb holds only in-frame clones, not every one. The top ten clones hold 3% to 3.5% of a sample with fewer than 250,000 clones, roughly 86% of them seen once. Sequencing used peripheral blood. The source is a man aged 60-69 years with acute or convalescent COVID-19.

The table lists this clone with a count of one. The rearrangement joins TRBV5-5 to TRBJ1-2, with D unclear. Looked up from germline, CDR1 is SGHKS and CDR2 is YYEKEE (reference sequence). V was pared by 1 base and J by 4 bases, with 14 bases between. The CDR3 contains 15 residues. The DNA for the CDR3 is TGTGCCAGCAGCTTGAATCCTTCGGGGAGCTATGGCTACACCTTC. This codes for CASSLNPSGSYGYTF.

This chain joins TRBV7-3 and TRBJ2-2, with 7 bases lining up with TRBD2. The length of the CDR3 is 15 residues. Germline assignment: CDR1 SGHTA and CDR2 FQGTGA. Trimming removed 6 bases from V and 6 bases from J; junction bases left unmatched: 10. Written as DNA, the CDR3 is TGTGCCAGCAGGGCTGGCGGGGGATCGGCCGGGGAGCTGTTTTTT. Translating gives CASRAGGGSAGELFF.

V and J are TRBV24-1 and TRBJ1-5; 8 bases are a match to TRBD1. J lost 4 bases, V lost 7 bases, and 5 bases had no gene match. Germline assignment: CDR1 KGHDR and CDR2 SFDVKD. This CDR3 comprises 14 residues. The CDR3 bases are TGTGCCACCAGAGGGACAGGCCCAAATCAGCCCCAGCATTTT. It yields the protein CATRGTGPNQPQHF.

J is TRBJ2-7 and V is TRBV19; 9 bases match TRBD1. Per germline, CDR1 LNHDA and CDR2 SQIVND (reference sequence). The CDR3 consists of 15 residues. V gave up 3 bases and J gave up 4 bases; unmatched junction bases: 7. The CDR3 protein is CASSIDWDRAYEQYF. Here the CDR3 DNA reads TGTGCCAGTAGTATCGACTGGGACAGGGCTTACGAGCAGTACTTC. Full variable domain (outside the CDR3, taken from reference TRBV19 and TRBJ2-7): DGGITQSPKYLFRKEGQNVTLSCEQNLNHDAMYWYRQDPGQGLRLIYYSQIVNDFQKGDIAEGYSVSREKKESFPLTVTSAQKNPTAFYLCASSIDWDRAYEQYFGPGTRLTVT.

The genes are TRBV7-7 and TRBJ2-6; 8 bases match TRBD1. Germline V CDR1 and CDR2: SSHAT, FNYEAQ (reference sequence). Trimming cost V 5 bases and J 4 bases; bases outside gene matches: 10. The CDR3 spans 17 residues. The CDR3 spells CASSRPGTGPGANVLTF. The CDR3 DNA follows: TGTGCCAGCAGCCGTCCCGGGACAGGTCCGGGGGCCAACGTCCTGACTTTC.

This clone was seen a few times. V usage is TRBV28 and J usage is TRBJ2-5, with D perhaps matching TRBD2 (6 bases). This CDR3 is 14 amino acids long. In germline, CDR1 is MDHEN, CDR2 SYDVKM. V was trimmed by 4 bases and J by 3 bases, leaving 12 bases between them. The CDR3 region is CASSSGTWKETQYF. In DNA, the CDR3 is TGTGCCAGCAGTTCCGGGACTTGGAAAGAGACCCAGTACTTC.

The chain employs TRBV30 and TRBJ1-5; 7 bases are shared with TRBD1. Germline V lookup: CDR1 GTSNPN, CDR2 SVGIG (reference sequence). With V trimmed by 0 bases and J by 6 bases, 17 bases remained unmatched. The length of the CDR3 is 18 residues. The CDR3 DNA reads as TGTGCCTGGAGTGTACAGGCCTGGAGCAGGGGGTCGGGTCAGCCCCAGCATTTT. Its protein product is CAWSVQAWSRGSGQPQHF. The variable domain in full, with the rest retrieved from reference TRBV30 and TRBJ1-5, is SQTIHQWPATLVQPVGSPLSLECTVEGTSNPNLYWYRQAAGRGLQLLFYSVGIGQISSEVPQNLSASRPQDRQFILSSKKLLLSDSGFYLCAWSVQAWSRGSGQPQHFGDGTRLSIL.

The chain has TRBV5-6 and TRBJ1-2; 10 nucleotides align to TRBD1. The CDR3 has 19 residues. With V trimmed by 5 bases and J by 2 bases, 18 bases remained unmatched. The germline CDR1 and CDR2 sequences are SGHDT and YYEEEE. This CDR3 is CASRRIQSGQGSENYGYTF. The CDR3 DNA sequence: TGTGCCAGCAGACGTATTCAGTCGGGACAGGGGTCAGAAAACTATGGCTACACCTTC.

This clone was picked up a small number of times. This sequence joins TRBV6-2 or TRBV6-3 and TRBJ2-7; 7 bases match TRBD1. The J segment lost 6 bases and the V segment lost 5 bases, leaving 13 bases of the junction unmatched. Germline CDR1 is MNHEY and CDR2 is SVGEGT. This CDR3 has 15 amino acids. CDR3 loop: CASSRYVGGTSEQYF. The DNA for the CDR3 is TGTGCCAGCAGTCGCTACGTAGGGGGCACCAGCGAGCAGTACTTC.

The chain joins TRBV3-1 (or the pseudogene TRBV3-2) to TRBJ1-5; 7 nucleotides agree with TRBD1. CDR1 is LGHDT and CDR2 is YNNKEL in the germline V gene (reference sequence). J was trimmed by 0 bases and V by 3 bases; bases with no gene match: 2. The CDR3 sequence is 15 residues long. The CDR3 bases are TGTGCCAGCAGCCAGGGACAGCATAGCAATCAGCCCCAGCATTTT. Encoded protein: CASSQGQHSNQPQHF.

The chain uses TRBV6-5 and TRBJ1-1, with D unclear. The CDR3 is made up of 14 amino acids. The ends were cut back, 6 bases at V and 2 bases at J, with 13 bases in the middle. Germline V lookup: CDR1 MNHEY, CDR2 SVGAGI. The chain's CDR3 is CASREGMSNTEAFF. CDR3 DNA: TGTGCCAGCAGGGAGGGCATGTCAAACACTGAAGCTTTCTTT.

The CDR3 sequence is CATSRDPRVGVTDSPLHF. The CDR3 coding sequence is TGTGCCACCAGCAGAGATCCAAGGGTAGGGGTTACGGATTCACCCCTCCACTTT. The chain employs TRBV15 and TRBJ1-6; maybe TRBD1 (5 bases). The CDR3 sequence is 18 residues long. Trimming left V 0 bases short and J 8 bases short, with 20 bases between. Germline V gene data show CDR1 as LNHNV and CDR2 as YYDKDF (reference sequence).

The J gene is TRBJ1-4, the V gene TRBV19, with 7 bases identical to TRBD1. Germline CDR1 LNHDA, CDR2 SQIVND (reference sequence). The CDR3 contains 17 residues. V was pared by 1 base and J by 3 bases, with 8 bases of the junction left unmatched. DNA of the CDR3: TGTGCCAGTAGTATAGCCCAAGACAGGGACCCTAATGAAAAACTGTTTTTT. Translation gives CASSIAQDRDPNEKLFF.

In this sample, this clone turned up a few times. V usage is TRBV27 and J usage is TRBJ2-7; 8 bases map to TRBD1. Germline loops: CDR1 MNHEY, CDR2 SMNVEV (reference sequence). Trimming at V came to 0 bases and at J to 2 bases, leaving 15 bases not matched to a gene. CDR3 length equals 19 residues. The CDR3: CASSLSFVGQGAGPYEQYF. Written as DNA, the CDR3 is TGTGCCAGCAGTTTATCATTCGTGGGCCAGGGGGCGGGACCCTACGAGCAGTACTTC.

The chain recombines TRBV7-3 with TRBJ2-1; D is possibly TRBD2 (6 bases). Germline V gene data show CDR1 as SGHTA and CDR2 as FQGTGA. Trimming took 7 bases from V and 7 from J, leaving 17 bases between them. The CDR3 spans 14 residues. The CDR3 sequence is CASTPEGKVNEQFF. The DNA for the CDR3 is TGTGCCAGCACCCCGGAGGGGAAGGTTAATGAGCAGTTCTTC.

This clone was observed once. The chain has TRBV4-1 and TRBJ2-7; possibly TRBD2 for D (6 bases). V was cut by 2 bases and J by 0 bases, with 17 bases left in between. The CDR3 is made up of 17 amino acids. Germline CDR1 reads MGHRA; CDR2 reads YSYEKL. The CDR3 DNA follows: TGCGCCAGCAGCCAAAGCCCGATGGGGGGACCCTCCTACGAGCAGTACTTC. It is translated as CASSQSPMGGPSYEQYF.

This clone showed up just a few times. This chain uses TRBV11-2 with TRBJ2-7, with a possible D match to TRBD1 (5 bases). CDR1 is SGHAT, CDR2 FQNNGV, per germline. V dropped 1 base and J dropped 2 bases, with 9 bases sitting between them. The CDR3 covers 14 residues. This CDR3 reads CASSLGKGPYEQYF. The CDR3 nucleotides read TGTGCCAGCAGCTTAGGAAAGGGGCCCTACGAGCAGTACTTC.

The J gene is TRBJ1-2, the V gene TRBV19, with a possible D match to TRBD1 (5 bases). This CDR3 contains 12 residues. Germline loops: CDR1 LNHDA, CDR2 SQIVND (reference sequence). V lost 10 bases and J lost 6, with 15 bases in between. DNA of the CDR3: TGTGCCACCAAGGGGCAGTCGAATGGCTACACCTTC. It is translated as CATKGQSNGYTF. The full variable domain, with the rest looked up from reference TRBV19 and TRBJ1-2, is DGGITQSPKYLFRKEGQNVTLSCEQNLNHDAMYWYRQDPGQGLRLIYYSQIVNDFQKGDIAEGYSVSREKKESFPLTVTSAQKNPTAFYLCATKGQSNGYTFGSGTRLTVV.

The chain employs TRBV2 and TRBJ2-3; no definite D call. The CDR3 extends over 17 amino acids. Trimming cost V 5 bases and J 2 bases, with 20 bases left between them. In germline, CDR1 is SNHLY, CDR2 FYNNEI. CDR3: CASSPRVSRSFTDTQYF. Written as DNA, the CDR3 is TGTGCCAGCAGTCCCCGTGTTAGTAGAAGCTTCACAGATACGCAGTATTTT.

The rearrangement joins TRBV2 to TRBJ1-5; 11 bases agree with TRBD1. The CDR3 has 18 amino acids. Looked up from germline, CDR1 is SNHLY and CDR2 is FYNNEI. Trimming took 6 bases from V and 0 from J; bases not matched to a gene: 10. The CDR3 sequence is CASSLGTGGVYSNQPQHF. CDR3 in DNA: TGTGCCAGCAGCTTGGGGACAGGGGGTGTTTATAGCAATCAGCCCCAGCATTTT.

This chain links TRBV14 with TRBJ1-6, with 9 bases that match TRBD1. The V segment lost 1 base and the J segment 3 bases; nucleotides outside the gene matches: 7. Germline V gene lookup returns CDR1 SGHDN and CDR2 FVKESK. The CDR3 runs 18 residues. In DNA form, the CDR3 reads TGTGCCAGCAGCCAAGGAGCGGGACAGGGCAACTATAATTCACCCCTCCACTTT. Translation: CASSQGAGQGNYNSPLHF.

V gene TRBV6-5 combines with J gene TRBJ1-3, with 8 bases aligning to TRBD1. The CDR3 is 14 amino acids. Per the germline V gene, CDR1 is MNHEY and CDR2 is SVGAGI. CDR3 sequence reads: CATSQGAGGNTIYF. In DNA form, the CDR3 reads TGTGCTACAAGCCAGGGGGCAGGTGGAAACACCATATATTTT.

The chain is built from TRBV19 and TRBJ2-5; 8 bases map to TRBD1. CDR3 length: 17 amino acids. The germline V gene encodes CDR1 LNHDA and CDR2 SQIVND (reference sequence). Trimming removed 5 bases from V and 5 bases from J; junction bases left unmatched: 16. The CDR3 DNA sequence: TGTGCCAGTAGTGTTTCCGGACGGGACAGGAGGAGGGAGACCCAGTACTTC. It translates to CASSVSGRDRRRETQYF.